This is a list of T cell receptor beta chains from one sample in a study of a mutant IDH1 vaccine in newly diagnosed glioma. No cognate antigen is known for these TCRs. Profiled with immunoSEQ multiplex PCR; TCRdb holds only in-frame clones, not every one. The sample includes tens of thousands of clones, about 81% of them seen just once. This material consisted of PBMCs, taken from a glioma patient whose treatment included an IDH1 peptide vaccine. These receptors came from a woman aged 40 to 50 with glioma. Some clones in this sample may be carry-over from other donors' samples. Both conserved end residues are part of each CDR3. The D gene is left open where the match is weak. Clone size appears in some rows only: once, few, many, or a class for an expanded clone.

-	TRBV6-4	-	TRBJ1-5	TGTGCCAGCAGTGTCTGGGTTTGGCAGCCCCAGCATTTT	CASSVWVWQPQHF
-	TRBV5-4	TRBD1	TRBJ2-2	TGTGCCAGCAGCTCGGGAAGCAGGGGGCTCCTCGGGGAGCTGTTTTTT	CASSSGSRGLLGELFF
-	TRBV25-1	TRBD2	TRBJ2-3	TGTGCCAGCAGCCCGACTAGCCGCATCACAGATACGCAGTATTTT	CASSPTSRITDTQYF
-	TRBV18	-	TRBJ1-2	TGTGCCAGCTCACCCCAGGACAGTTATGGCTACACCTTC	CASSPQDSYGYTF
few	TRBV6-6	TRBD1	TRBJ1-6	TGTGCCAGCGGAACCAGGGATGGGACAGGCAATTCACCCCTCCACTTT	CASGTRDGTGNSPLHF
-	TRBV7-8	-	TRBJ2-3	TGTGCCAGCAGCTTAGTTCTTGGAAATACGCAGTATTTT	CASSLVLGNTQYF
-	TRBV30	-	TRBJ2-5	TGTGCCTGGAGTGTACTCTCAGAGACCCAGTACTTC	CAWSVLSETQYF
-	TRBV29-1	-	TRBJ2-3	TGCAGCGGAGAAGGGGGAACAGATACGCAGTATTTT	CSGEGGTDTQYF
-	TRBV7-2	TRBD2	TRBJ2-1	TGTGCCAGCAGCCCGAATCTAGCGGGGGGGCAAAAGTTCTTC	CASSPNLAGGQKFF
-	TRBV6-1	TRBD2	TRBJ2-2	TGTGCCAGCAGTGATGGCGGGGGGACCGGGGAGCTGTTTTTT	CASSDGGGTGELFF
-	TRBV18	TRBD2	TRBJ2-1	TGTGCCAGCTCCATACTAGCGGCGAACTACAATGAGCAGTTCTTC	CASSILAANYNEQFF
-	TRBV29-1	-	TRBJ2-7	TGCAGCTGCGGCGGTATATATACCTACGAGCAGTACTTC	CSCGGIYTYEQYF
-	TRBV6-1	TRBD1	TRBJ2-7	TGTGCCAGCAGCCACGGGGACAGTAATTACGAGCAGTACTTC	CASSHGDSNYEQYF
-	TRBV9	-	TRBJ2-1	TGTGCCAGCAGCGTTTCTTACAATGAGCAGTTCTTC	CASSVSYNEQFF
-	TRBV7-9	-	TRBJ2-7	TGTGCCAGCAGCTCCGGGACATGGGTAGGCGAGCAGTACTTC	CASSSGTWVGEQYF
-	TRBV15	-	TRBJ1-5	TGTGCCACCAGTTTCCCAGGGCCGAATCAGCCCCAGCATTTT	CATSFPGPNQPQHF
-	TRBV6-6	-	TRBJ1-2	TGTGCCAGCAGGGGGGTGTCTTCCTCACAGGGTGACACCTTC	CASRGVSSSQGDTF
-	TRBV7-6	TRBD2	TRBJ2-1	TGTGCCAGCAGCTGGGCCGGGGCGGGGGAATACAATGAGCAGTTCTTC	CASSWAGAGEYNEQFF
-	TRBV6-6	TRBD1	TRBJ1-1	TGTGCCAGCAGTGACAGGGATACTGAAGCTTTCTTT	CASSDRDTEAFF
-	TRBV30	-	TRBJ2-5	TGTGCCTGGAGTCCAGGGACGGAGACCCAGTACTTC	CAWSPGTETQYF
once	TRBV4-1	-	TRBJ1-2	TGCGCCAGCAGCTTCCCATCCTTAAACTATGGCTACACCTTC	CASSFPSLNYGYTF
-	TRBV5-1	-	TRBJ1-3	TGCGCCAGCAGCGCCGATCTACAGGGAAGTGGAAACACCATATATTTT	CASSADLQGSGNTIYF
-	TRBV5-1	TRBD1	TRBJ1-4	TGCGCCAGCAGCCGGGACAGTCATGAAAAACTGTTTTTT	CASSRDSHEKLFF
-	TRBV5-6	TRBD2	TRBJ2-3	TGTGCCAGCAGCTTTTTTAGCGGGGGGACAGATACGCAGTATTTT	CASSFFSGGTDTQYF
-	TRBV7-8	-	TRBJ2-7	TGTGCCAGCAGCAAAGGGTCCAACTACGAGCAGTACTTC	CASSKGSNYEQYF
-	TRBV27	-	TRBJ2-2	TGTGCCAGCAGTTTTCAGGGGCGCTGGGGGGGGGAGCTGTTTTTT	CASSFQGRWGGELFF